The clone carrying this T cell receptor beta chain was counted a few times. Looked up from germline, CDR1 is ENHRY and CDR2 is SYGVKD. V was clipped by 8 bases and J by 2 bases; unmatched bases: 4. CDR3 size: 16 residues. These data are taken from a study of T-cell reconstitution after alpha-beta-depleted transplantation in children. The TCRbeta library incorporated unique molecular identifiers. Via MiXCR, TCRdb re-called the PCR reads, giving one row per CDR3 protein. The sample contains approximately 220,000 distinct CDR3 sequences, approximately 17% of which appear only once. This TCR was recovered from a male patient between 2 and 9 years old who had a stem cell transplant for acute lymphoblastic leukemia, so the T cells may come from the graft donor. The chain carries TRBV10-3 and TRBJ2-6; 12 bases are shared with TRBD2. Sequencing was performed on PBMCs, mostly from graft donor cells, taken 360 days after TCRalphabeta/CD19-depleted stem cell transplant. The CDR3 nucleotides are TGTGCCATCGGGTCTAGCGGGGGGGCTGGGGCCAACGTCCTGACTTTC. It encodes CAIGSSGGAGANVLTF.